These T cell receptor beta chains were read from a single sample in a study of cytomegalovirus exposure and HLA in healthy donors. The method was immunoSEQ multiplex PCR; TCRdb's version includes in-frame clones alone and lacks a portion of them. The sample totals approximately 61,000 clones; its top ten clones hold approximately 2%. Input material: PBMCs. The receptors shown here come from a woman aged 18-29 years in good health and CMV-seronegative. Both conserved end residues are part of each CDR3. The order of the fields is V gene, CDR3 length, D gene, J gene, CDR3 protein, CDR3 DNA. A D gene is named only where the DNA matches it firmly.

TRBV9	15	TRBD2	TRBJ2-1	CASSVGGSGYNEQFF	TGTGCCAGCAGCGTAGGCGGGAGCGGGTACAATGAGCAGTTCTTC
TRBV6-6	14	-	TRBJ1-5	CASIQRGTDQPQHF	TGTGCCAGCATCCAACGGGGTACCGATCAGCCCCAGCATTTT
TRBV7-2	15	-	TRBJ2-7	CASSLAMGGLYEQYF	TGTGCCAGCAGCTTAGCGATGGGGGGGCTGTACGAGCAGTACTTC
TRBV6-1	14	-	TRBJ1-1	CASSVEGWDTEAFF	TGTGCCAGCAGTGTGGAGGGATGGGACACTGAAGCTTTCTTT
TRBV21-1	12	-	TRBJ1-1	CASSNLGSEAFF	TGTGCCAGCAGCAATTTGGGGAGTGAAGCTTTCTTT
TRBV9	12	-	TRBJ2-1	CASSVDRDFLFF	TGTGCCAGCAGCGTAGATAGGGACTTCTTGTTCTTC
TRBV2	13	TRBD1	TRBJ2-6	CARQGTGANVLTF	TGTGCCAGACAGGGGACTGGGGCCAACGTCCTGACTTTC
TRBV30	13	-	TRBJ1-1	CAWSGRGGLGAFF	TGTGCCTGGAGTGGACGGGGGGGACTTGGAGCTTTCTTT
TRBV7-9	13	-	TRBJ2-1	CASSQLHGNEQFF	TGTGCCAGCAGCCAATTGCACGGCAATGAGCAGTTCTTC
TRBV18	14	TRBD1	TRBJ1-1	CASSPWTGDTEAFF	TGTGCCAGCTCACCATGGACAGGGGACACTGAAGCTTTCTTT
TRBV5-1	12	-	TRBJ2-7	CASTADSYEQYF	TGCGCCAGCACGGCGGATTCCTACGAGCAGTACTTC
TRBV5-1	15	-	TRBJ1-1	CASSLAGRGGTEAFF	TGCGCCAGCAGCTTGGCCGGGAGGGGTGGGACTGAAGCTTTCTTT
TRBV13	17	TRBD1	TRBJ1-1	CASSHYNLQGRNTEAFF	TGTGCCAGCAGCCATTACAATTTACAGGGGAGGAACACTGAAGCTTTCTTT
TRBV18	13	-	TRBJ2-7	CASSQYDSYEQYF	TGTGCCAGCTCCCAATATGACAGTTACGAGCAGTACTTC
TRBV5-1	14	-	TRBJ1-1	CASSVEGGGLEAFF	TGCGCCAGCAGTGTTGAGGGCGGGGGCCTTGAAGCTTTCTTT
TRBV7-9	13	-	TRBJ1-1	CASSLGWETEAFF	TGTGCCAGCAGCTTAGGGTGGGAGACTGAAGCTTTCTTT
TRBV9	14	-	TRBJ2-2	CASSRTGNTGELFF	TGTGCCAGCAGCCGCACAGGGAACACCGGGGAGCTGTTTTTT
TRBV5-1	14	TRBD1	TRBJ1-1	CASSLATGTTEAFF	TGCGCCAGCAGCCTAGCGACAGGGACGACTGAAGCTTTCTTT
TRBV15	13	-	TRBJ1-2	CATSGSGPYGYTF	TGTGCCACCAGCGGGAGTGGCCCATATGGCTACACCTTC
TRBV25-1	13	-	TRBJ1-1	CASVDKQNTEDFF	TGTGCCAGTGTGGACAAGCAAAACACTGAAGATTTCTTT
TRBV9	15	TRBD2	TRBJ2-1	CASSLSGQAYNEQFF	TGTGCCAGCAGCCTTAGCGGGCAGGCCTACAATGAGCAGTTCTTC
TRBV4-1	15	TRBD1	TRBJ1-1	CASSSHRGMNTEAFF	TGCGCCAGCAGCTCCCACAGGGGGATGAACACTGAAGCTTTCTTT
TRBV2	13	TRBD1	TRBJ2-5	CASRATGSETQYF	TGTGCCAGCAGAGCGACAGGGAGCGAGACCCAGTACTTC
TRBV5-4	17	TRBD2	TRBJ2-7	CASSLGGLAGATYEQYF	TGTGCCAGCAGCTTGGGAGGACTAGCGGGGGCGACCTACGAGCAGTACTTC
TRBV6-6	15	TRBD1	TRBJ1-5	CASSDPGQVNQPQHF	TGTGCCAGCAGCGACCCTGGACAGGTCAATCAGCCCCAGCATTTT
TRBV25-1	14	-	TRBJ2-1	CASREGGGANEQFF	TGTGCCAGCAGAGAGGGAGGGGGGGCCAATGAGCAGTTCTTC
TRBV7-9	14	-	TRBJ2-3	CASSLRGSTDTQYF	TGTGCCAGCAGCTTAAGGGGGAGCACAGATACGCAGTATTTT
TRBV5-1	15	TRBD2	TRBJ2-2	CASSFSGGGTGELFF	TGCGCCAGCAGCTTTAGCGGGGGCGGGACCGGGGAGCTGTTTTTT
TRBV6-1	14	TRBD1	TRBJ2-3	CASSETGLLDTQYF	TGTGCCAGCAGTGAGACAGGGCTTTTGGATACGCAGTATTTT
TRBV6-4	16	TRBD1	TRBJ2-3	CASSETGTGGTDTQYF	TGTGCCAGCAGCGAAACCGGGACAGGGGGGACAGATACGCAGTATTTT
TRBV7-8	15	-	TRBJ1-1	CASTSKVGGDTEAFF	TGTGCCAGCACCTCTAAGGTTGGGGGGGACACTGAAGCTTTCTTT
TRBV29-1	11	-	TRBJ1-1	CSSSLNSEAFF	TGCAGCTCCTCGCTAAACTCTGAAGCTTTCTTT
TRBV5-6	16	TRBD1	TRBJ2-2	CASSSTRTGIIGELFF	TGTGCCAGCAGCTCGACTCGGACAGGGATTATCGGGGAGCTGTTTTTT
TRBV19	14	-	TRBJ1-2	CASSMPDINYGYTF	TGTGCCAGTAGTATGCCAGACATAAACTATGGCTACACCTTC
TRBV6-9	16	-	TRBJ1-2	CASRYQYWGCDYGYTF	TGTGCCAGCAGATATCAGTACTGGGGCTGCGACTATGGCTACACCTTC
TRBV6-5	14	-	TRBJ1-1	CASSYLDTGIEAFF	TGTGCCAGCAGTTACCTCGATACAGGGATTGAAGCTTTCTTT